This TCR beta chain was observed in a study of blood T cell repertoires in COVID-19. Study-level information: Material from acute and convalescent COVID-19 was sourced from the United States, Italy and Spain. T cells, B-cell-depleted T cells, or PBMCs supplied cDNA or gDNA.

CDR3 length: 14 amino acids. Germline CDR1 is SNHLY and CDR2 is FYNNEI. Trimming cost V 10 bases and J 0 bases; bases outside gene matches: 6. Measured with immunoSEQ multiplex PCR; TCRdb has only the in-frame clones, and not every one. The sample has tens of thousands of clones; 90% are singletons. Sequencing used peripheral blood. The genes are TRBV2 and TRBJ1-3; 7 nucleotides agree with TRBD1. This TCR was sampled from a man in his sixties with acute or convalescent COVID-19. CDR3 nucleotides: TGTGCCACCAAACAGGGGAGCTCTGGAAACACCATATATTTT. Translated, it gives CATKQGSSGNTIYF.